The rows below give T cell receptor beta chains drawn from one sample of a study of spatial heterogeneity in lung cancer. One entry per CDR3 protein results from TCRdb running MiXCR on the 5' RACE reads. The data contain about 38,000 distinct CDR3 sequences, around 7.5% of them singletons. Sequences were derived from PBMCs, sampled at surgery. These receptors all come from a male donor with early-stage non-small cell lung cancer. Both conserved end residues are part of each CDR3. The order of the fields is clone size, V gene, D gene, J gene, CDR3 DNA, CDR3 protein. A D gene is named only where the DNA matches it firmly. Some rows mark clone size as missing; the rest say once, few, many or name a class of expanded clone.

few,TRBV7-8,TRBD1,TRBJ1-3,TGTGCCAGCAGCCCCCGGGACAGGGGGCTAGGGAACACCATATATTTT,CASSPRDRGLGNTIYF
many,TRBV6-2/TRBV6-3,TRBD1,TRBJ1-2,TGTGCCAGCAGTGATGGACAGGGGACCTATGGCTACACCTTC,CASSDGQGTYGYTF
many,TRBV30,-,TRBJ1-3,TGTGCCTGGAGTGTTGGAAACACCATATATTTT,CAWSVGNTIYF
-,TRBV12-3/TRBV12-4,TRBD1,TRBJ2-7,TGTGCCAGCAGGAAGGGGACAGGGGGCTTCTTCTACGAGCAGTACTTC,CASRKGTGGFFYEQYF
many,TRBV25-1,-,TRBJ1-2,TGTGCCAGCAGTGAACGGGGGCAGGGCGGTGGCTACACCTTC,CASSERGQGGGYTF
many,TRBV9,TRBD1,TRBJ2-3,TGTGCCAGCAGCGTAGCAGGGGGCGGGTTCGATACGCAGTATTTT,CASSVAGGGFDTQYF
many,TRBV3-1,-,TRBJ2-4,TGTGCCAGCAGCCAAGATCCTAGCTCGCTTATCTTTCTCGGAGAAAACATTCAGTACTTC,CASSQDPSSLIFLGENIQYF
many,TRBV27,-,TRBJ1-5,TGTGCCAGCAGTTTAGCGGGGTATAGCAATCAGCCCCAGCATTTT,CASSLAGYSNQPQHF
-,TRBV6-4,-,TRBJ1-5,TGTGCCAGCAGTGATCAAGTGGGGGGTCAGCCCCAGCATTTT,CASSDQVGGQPQHF
many,TRBV24-1,-,TRBJ2-1,TGTGCCACCAGTGGCGGAGGCTCCTACAATGAGCAGTTCTTC,CATSGGGSYNEQFF
many,TRBV5-1,-,TRBJ2-3,TGCGCCAGCCGCCCCTCTGGGGGCCACACAGATACGCAGTATTTT,CASRPSGGHTDTQYF
-,TRBV14,-,TRBJ2-1,TGTGCCAGCAGCCAAGTCGCTCGCAATGAGCAGTTCTTC,CASSQVARNEQFF
many,TRBV12-3/TRBV12-4,-,TRBJ2-5,TGTGCCAGCAGGACGGCCGGGACCCAAGAGACCCAGTACTTC,CASRTAGTQETQYF
-,TRBV6-5,-,TRBJ2-1,TGTGCCAGCAGTTACGGTTTTGGGACTGAGCAGTTCTTC,CASSYGFGTEQFF
many,TRBV6-5,-,TRBJ1-3,TGTGCCAGCAGTTACCAGGGCAGGGGATCTGGTGGAAACACCATATATTTT,CASSYQGRGSGGNTIYF
few,TRBV6-2/TRBV6-3,TRBD2,TRBJ2-1,TGTGCCAGCACCCTGAGGAGTGAGGTACTAGCGGGTGACAATGAGCAGTTCTTC,CASTLRSEVLAGDNEQFF
-,TRBV14,-,TRBJ1-6,TGTGCCAGCAGCCCTCCCGGAGTCTATAATTCACCCCTCCACTTT,CASSPPGVYNSPLHF
many,TRBV29-1,-,TRBJ2-5,TGCAGCGTTGAAGATCATCTTTTGGAGACCCAGTACTTC,CSVEDHLLETQYF
-,TRBV20-1,-,TRBJ1-3,TGCAGTGCTACCCGGGAAGGGTGGGGAAACACCATATATTTT,CSATREGWGNTIYF
few,TRBV11-3,TRBD1,TRBJ1-1,TGTGCCAGCAGCCCGGACAGGGGCCACCCTGTTGAAGCTTTCTTT,CASSPDRGHPVEAFF
many,TRBV6-6,TRBD2,TRBJ2-3,TGTGCCGGCCGTAGCGGGGACACAGATACGCAGTATTTT,CAGRSGDTDTQYF
many,TRBV12-3/TRBV12-4,-,TRBJ2-3,TGTGCCAGCAGTGAGGGGGTCAGAGTTACGCAGTATTTT,CASSEGVRVTQYF
-,TRBV5-1,TRBD1,TRBJ1-3,TGCGCCAGCAGCCCCGGGACAGGGACTGGAAACACCATATATTTT,CASSPGTGTGNTIYF
-,TRBV7-2,-,TRBJ1-6,TGTGCCAGCAGCTTAACAGGGTCCCATAATTCACCCCTCCACTTT,CASSLTGSHNSPLHF
-,TRBV30,-,TRBJ1-5,TGTGCCTGGAGTGTAGGGGATGGATTTCAGCCCCAGCATTTT,CAWSVGDGFQPQHF
few,TRBV6-2/TRBV6-3,TRBD2,TRBJ2-1,TGTGCCAGCAGTTCGCGGGGGGGCCGGGTTAATGAGCAGTTCTTC,CASSSRGGRVNEQFF
few,TRBV5-1,TRBD2,TRBJ2-3,TGCGCCAGCAGCTTGGATCCGGGAGGGCGGGCAGATACGCAGTATTTT,CASSLDPGGRADTQYF
-,TRBV20-1,-,TRBJ1-2,TGCAGTGCTAGAGATCCCCAGACCTATGGCTACACCTTC,CSARDPQTYGYTF
-,TRBV5-6,-,TRBJ1-1,TGTGCCAGCAGCCTCAGGGTGGACACTGAAGCTTTCTTT,CASSLRVDTEAFF
many,TRBV12-5,-,TRBJ2-6,TGTGCTAGTGGTTTTGAGGCTTCTGGGGCCAACGTCCTGACTTTC,CASGFEASGANVLTF
many,TRBV5-1,TRBD1,TRBJ1-5,TGCGCCAGCAGCTTCGGGACAGGAAATCAGCCCCAGCATTTT,CASSFGTGNQPQHF
many,TRBV28,-,TRBJ2-3,TGTGCCAGCAGTGGGGTGGGGCCTTCTAGCACAGATACGCAGTATTTT,CASSGVGPSSTDTQYF
-,TRBV20-1,TRBD2,TRBJ2-1,TGCAGTGCAGCTAGCGGGAGTAGGAATGAGCAGTTCTTC,CSAASGSRNEQFF
-,TRBV24-1,TRBD2,TRBJ2-1,TGTGCCACCAGTGACAGAGCGGGAGTTGGTTACAATGAGCAGTTCTTC,CATSDRAGVGYNEQFF
few,TRBV5-5,TRBD1,TRBJ1-5,TGTGCCAGCAGTCGGGGGACAGGAGGTTATCAGCCCCAGCATTTT,CASSRGTGGYQPQHF
many,TRBV7-2,-,TRBJ1-1,TGTGCCAGCAGCCCAACGCCGGGGTACACTGAAGCTTTCTTT,CASSPTPGYTEAFF
few,TRBV28,-,TRBJ1-1,TGTGCCAGCAGTTTCGGACAGTTGGGAGCTTTCTTT,CASSFGQLGAFF
-,TRBV30,-,TRBJ1-2,TGTGCCTTGCAACAAGGCTATGGCTACACCTTC,CALQQGYGYTF
many,TRBV7-2,-,TRBJ2-3,TGTGCCAGCAGCGTGATACGAACAGATACGCAGTATTTT,CASSVIRTDTQYF
few,TRBV20-1,-,TRBJ2-1,TGCAGTGCTAACCGACGGGTCTCCTACAATGAGCAGTTCTTC,CSANRRVSYNEQFF
many,TRBV29-1,TRBD2,TRBJ2-5,TGCAGCGTTGGTCTCAGTGGGAGGGAAGAGACCCAGTACTTC,CSVGLSGREETQYF